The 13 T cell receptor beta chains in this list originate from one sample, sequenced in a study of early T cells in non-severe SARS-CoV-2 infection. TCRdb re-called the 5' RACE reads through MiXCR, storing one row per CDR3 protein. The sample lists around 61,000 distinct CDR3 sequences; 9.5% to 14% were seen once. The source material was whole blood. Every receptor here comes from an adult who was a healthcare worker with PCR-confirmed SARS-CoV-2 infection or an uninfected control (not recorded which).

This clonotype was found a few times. DNA of the CDR3: TGTGCCATCAGCCAACTAGCGGGGGATGGCGGTGAGCAGTTCTTC. Protein sequence: CAISQLAGDGGEQFF. The V gene is TRBV10-3, the J gene TRBJ2-1; 11 positions match TRBD2. Germline-derived CDR1 and CDR2 are ENHRY and SYGVKD. V dropped 6 bases and J dropped 9; count of bases not matched to a gene: 10. This CDR3 contains 15 residues.

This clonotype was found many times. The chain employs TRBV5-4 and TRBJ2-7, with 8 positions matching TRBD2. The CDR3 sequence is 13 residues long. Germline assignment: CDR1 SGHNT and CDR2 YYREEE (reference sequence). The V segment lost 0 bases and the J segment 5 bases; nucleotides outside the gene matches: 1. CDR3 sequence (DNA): TGTGCCAGCAGCTTGGGACTAGCGAACGAGCAGTACTTC. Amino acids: CASSLGLANEQYF.

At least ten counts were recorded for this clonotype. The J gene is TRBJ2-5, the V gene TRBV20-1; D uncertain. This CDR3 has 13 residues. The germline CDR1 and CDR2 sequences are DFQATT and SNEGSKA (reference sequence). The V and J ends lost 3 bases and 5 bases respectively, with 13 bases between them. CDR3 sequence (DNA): TGCAGTGCTAGCTGGTCGGCAGCGGAGACCCAGTACTTC. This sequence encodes CSASWSAAETQYF.

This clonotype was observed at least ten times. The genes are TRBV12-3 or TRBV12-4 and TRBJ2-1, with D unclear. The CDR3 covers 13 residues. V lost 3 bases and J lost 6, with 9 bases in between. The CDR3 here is CASSFGAVNEQFF. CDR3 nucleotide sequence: TGTGCCAGCAGTTTCGGTGCGGTCAATGAGCAGTTCTTC.

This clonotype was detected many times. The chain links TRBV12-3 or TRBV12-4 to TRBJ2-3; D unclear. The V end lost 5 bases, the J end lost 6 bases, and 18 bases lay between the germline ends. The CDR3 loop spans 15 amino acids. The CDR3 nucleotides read TGTGCCAGCAGTCTCCGGGCCTCTCTTGGGGATACGCAGTATTTT. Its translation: CASSLRASLGDTQYF.

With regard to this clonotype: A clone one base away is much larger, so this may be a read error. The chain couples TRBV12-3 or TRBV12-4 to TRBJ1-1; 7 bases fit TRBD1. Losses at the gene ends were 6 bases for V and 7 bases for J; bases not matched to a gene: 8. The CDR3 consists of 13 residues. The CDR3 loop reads CASSSEQGFEAFF. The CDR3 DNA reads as TGTGCCAGCAGCTCGGAACAGGGGTTTGAAGCTTTCTTT.

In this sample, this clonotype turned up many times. Written as DNA, the CDR3 is TGCAGTGCAACCTGGGACAGACTTACAGATACGCAGTATTTT. Translating gives CSATWDRLTDTQYF. The gene calls are TRBV20-1 and TRBJ2-3; TRBD1 aligns across 7 bases. The CDR3 length is 14 residues. With V trimmed by 6 bases and J by 3 bases, 9 bases remained unmatched. Germline values: CDR1 DFQATT, CDR2 SNEGSKA (reference sequence).

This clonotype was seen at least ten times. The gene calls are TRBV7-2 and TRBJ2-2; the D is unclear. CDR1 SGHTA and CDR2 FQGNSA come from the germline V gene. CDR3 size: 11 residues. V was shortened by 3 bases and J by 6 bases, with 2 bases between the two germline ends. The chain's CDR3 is CASSFAGELFF. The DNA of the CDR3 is TGTGCCAGCAGCTTCGCCGGGGAGCTGTTTTTT.

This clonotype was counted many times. Written as DNA, the CDR3 is TGCAGTGCCGAGCGGACCTCCTACGAGCAGTACTTC. Encoded protein: CSAERTSYEQYF. The V and J genes are TRBV20-1 and TRBJ2-7, with D perhaps matching TRBD2 (5 bases). The V gene lost 6 bases and the J gene lost 0 bases, with 9 bases spanning the gap. The V gene's germline CDR1 is DFQATT and CDR2 SNEGSKA (reference sequence). The CDR3 has 12 amino acids.

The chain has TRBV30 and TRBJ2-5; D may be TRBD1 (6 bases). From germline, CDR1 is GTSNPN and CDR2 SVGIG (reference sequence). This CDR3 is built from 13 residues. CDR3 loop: CANGVGGRETQYF. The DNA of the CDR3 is TGTGCAAACGGAGTTGGGGGCCGAGAGACCCAGTACTTC. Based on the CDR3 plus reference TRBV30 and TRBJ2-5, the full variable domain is SQTIHQWPATLVQPVGSPLSLECTVEGTSNPNLYWYRQAAGRGLQLLFYSVGIGQISSEVPQNLSASRPQDRQFILSSKKLLLSDSGFYLCANGVGGRETQYFGPGTRLLVL.

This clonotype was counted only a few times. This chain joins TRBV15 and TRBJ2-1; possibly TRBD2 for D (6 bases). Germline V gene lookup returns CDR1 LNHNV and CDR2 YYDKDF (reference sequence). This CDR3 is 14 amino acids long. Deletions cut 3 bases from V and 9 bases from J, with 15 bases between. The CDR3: CATSSAGLSGEQFF. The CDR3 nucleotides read TGTGCCACCAGCAGTGCGGGATTGTCGGGTGAGCAGTTCTTC.

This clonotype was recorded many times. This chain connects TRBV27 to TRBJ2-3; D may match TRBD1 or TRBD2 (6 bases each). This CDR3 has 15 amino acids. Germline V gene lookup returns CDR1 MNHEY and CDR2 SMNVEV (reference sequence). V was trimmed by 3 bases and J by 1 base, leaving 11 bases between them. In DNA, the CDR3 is TGTGCCAGCAGTTTTGGCCGGGGGCGCACAGATACGCAGTATTTT. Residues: CASSFGRGRTDTQYF.

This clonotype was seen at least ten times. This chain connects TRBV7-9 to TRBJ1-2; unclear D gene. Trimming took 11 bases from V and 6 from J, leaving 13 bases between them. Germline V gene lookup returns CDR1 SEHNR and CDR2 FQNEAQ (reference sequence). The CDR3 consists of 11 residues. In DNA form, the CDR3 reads TGTGCCCCCCAGGACTGGAATGGCTACACCTTC. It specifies CAPQDWNGYTF.